The clone carrying this T cell receptor beta chain was seen many times. Sequencing libraries for TCR beta were prepared with iRepertoire HTBI primers and Arm-PCR of CDR3 regions. TCRdb itself ran the multiplex PCR reads through MiXCR, one entry per CDR3 protein. The data show about 540,000 distinct CDR3 sequences, about 13% seen once. The V gene lost 2 bases and the J gene lost 9 bases, with 13 bases spanning the gap. The CDR3 loop spans 14 amino acids. This sample is drawn from a study of regulatory T cells in long-lasting Graves disease. Time point meaning: newly diagnosed GD, antithyroid drugs for less than 3 months. The TCR library was made from RNA that had been extracted from PBMCs in TRIzol. The data also belong to a second study, concerning T cells in Graves' hyperthyroidism and ophthalmopathy.

The receptor was derived from a man aged 25-45 years with Graves disease. The rearrangement links TRBV12-3 or TRBV12-4 to TRBJ2-2; no reliable D call. Sample: peripheral blood mononuclear cells (PBMCs), taken at new diagnosis, from a patient treated with antithyroid drugs. The CDR3 sequence is CASSLIGPPRELFF. The DNA of the CDR3 is TGTGCCAGCAGTTTAATCGGGCCGCCCCGGGAGCTGTTTTTT.